This record looks at one T cell receptor (beta chain) sequence and its context. Antigen specificity is unknown. The sample comes from a study of identical twins. Study results and limitations: The authors drew conclusions from cross-sectional statistical analysis rather than following the same donors.

Through template switching, a universal primer site was introduced, and the cDNA contained unique molecular identifiers. Via MiXCR, TCRdb re-called the 5' RACE reads, giving one row per CDR3 protein. The sample carries 400,000 to 550,000 distinct CDR3 sequences, 24% recorded once. V gave up 6 bases and J gave up 0 bases, with 12 bases separating them. The CDR3 is made up of 15 amino acids. Per germline, CDR1 MNHEY and CDR2 SVGEGT. This sample was shared with a second study, whose subject was T cells expressing NK-cell markers. That work contributes: Seropositivity for HCMV was found in seven of the eight sequenced donors, with one seronegative. These clonotypes additionally ranked first within the CD3+CD56-NKG2C+ fraction of a handful of donors.

Sequencing input: CD4+ T cells sorted from blood. The V call is TRBV6-2 or TRBV6-3, the J call TRBJ1-5; perhaps TRBD1 as D (5 bases). The sequence was collected from a woman between 18 and 29 years old in good health. For the CDR3, the DNA is TGTGCCAGCAGACCTAACCAGGGTAGCAATCAGCCCCAGCATTTT. This codes for CASRPNQGSNQPQHF.